These 16 T cell receptor beta chains originate from one sample sequenced in a study of T-cell memory formation after mild COVID-19. TCRdb re-analysed the 5' RACE reads in MiXCR, keeping a single row per CDR3 protein. Of around 450,000 distinct CDR3 sequences in the sample, approximately 24% were seen once. The sequenced material came from PBMCs or a T cell subset sorted from them (not recorded which). These receptors all stem from an adult woman who had mild COVID-19 (a few samples of this study predate the infection). Cell type and time point are not known.

Comment on this clonotype: At one end, the junction sequence differs from germline, possibly due to a read error. The chain employs TRBV4-1 and TRBJ2-4, with D possibly matching TRBD1 (5 bases). The V gene's germline CDR1 is MGHRA and CDR2 YSYEKL. This CDR3 comprises 14 residues. CDR3 bases: TGCGCCAGCAGCCAAACAGGAGCCAAAAACAGTCAGTACTTC. This sequence encodes CASSQTGAKNSQYF.

This chain joins TRBV7-2 and TRBJ2-3, with D uncertain. Germline V gene lookup returns CDR1 SGHTA and CDR2 FQGNSA. This CDR3 comprises 14 residues. The V and J ends lost 5 bases and 5 bases respectively, with 14 bases between them. The CDR3, as DNA: TGTGCCAGCAGCGAACACTATTTGAGAGATACGCAGTATTTT. The encoded protein is CASSEHYLRDTQYF.

V and J are TRBV7-9 and TRBJ2-7, with 14 bases lining up with TRBD2. Per the germline V gene, CDR1 is SEHNR and CDR2 is FQNEAQ (reference sequence). V lost 5 bases, J lost 2 bases, and 5 bases stayed unmatched. The CDR3 runs to 16 residues. For the CDR3, the DNA is TGTGCCAGCAGCCCACAGGGACTAGCGGGGGCCTACGAGCAGTACTTC. Amino acids: CASSPQGLAGAYEQYF. The complete variable domain, with remaining parts taken from reference TRBV7-9 and TRBJ2-7, reads DTGVSQNPRHKITKRGQNVTFRCDPISEHNRLYWYRQTLGQGPEFLTYFQNEAQLEKSRLLSDRFSAERPKGSFSTLEIQRTEQGDSAMYLCASSPQGLAGAYEQYFGPGTRLTVT.

This clonotype has at least ten counts. At one end the junction does not follow the germline gene, possibly because of a read error. This chain joins TRBV2 and TRBJ2-1; TRBD2 agrees at 8 bases. Germline-derived CDR1 and CDR2 are SNHLY and FYNNEI. This CDR3 region has 14 residues. The CDR3 DNA is TGTGCCAGCAGCGAAGCGCGGGGGGACGCTGAGCAGTTCTTC. This codes for CASSEARGDAEQFF.

This clonotype was counted only a few times. The chain employs TRBV9 and TRBJ2-5; the D call may be TRBD1 or TRBD2 (6 bases each). V was trimmed by 3 bases and J by 5 bases, leaving 17 bases between them. CDR1 and CDR2 (germline): SGDLS, YYNGEE. The CDR3 contains 15 residues. The CDR3 protein is CASSDSGATRETQYF. CDR3 nucleotides: TGTGCCAGCAGCGACTCGGGGGCGACCCGGGAGACCCAGTACTTC.

The V gene is TRBV4-3, the J gene TRBJ1-1, with no clear D. The CDR3 extends over 15 amino acids. The germline CDR1 and CDR2 sequences are LGHNA and YSLEER. V shed 1 base and J shed 5 bases, with 14 bases lying between them. The CDR3 nucleotides are TGCGCCAGCAGCCAAGTAACCTGGGGAGGTACTGAAGCTTTCTTT. Translated: CASSQVTWGGTEAFF.

This chain joins TRBV6-1 and TRBJ1-5, with D hard to call. The CDR3 is 12 amino acids. Germline CDR1 MNHNS, CDR2 SASEGT. Trimming removed 11 bases from V and 4 bases from J, with 12 bases in between. CDR3 bases: TGTGCCGCCCGGACGCCGAATCAGCCCCAGCATTTT. Protein: CAARTPNQPQHF.

This clonotype occurred a few times. The rearrangement joins TRBV4-3 to TRBJ1-2, with D uncertain. V lost 1 base and J 8 bases, leaving 14 bases between the germline ends. CDR1 is LGHNA, CDR2 YSLEER, per germline. The CDR3 extends over 14 amino acids. CDR3 sequence: CASSQGSGLRGYTF. The CDR3 coding sequence is TGCGCCAGCAGCCAAGGGTCAGGACTGCGGGGCTACACCTTC.

This clonotype was seen a few times. This chain connects TRBV7-9 to TRBJ2-5; D not resolved. Germline lookup yields CDR1 SEHNR and CDR2 FQNEAQ (reference sequence). The ends were cut back, 5 bases at V and 0 bases at J, with 10 bases in the middle. This CDR3 contains 14 residues. The CDR3 DNA sequence: TGTGCCAGCAGCCCGACGGCAGACCAAGAGACCCAGTACTTC. Translating gives CASSPTADQETQYF. Together with reference TRBV7-9 and TRBJ2-5, the CDR3 gives the full variable domain: DTGVSQNPRHKITKRGQNVTFRCDPISEHNRLYWYRQTLGQGPEFLTYFQNEAQLEKSRLLSDRFSAERPKGSFSTLEIQRTEQGDSAMYLCASSPTADQETQYFGPGTRLLVL.

The rearrangement links TRBV7-9 to TRBJ1-1; 7 nucleotides agree with TRBD1. The germline CDR1 and CDR2 sequences are SEHNR and FQNEAQ (reference sequence). The CDR3 covers 15 residues. The V segment lost 4 bases and the J segment 1 base; nucleotides outside the gene matches: 6. The CDR3 DNA reads TGTGCCAGCAGCTCGACAGGGACTACGAACACTGAAGCTTTCTTT. Encoded protein: CASSSTGTTNTEAFF.

The J gene is TRBJ1-5, the V gene TRBV7-2, with TRBD1 matching 9 bases. Germline V gene data show CDR1 as SGHTA and CDR2 as FQGNSA. V was clipped by 4 bases and J by 2 bases; unmatched bases: 3. The CDR3 spans 15 residues. The CDR3: CASSWTGAGNQPQHF. The CDR3 DNA reads TGTGCCAGCAGCTGGACAGGGGCCGGCAATCAGCCCCAGCATTTT.

The rearrangement uses TRBV2 and TRBJ2-3; a possible D gene is TRBD2 (6 bases). V was trimmed by 2 bases and J by 1 base, leaving 10 bases between them. CDR1 and CDR2 (germline): SNHLY, FYNNEI. This CDR3 spans 15 amino acids. The CDR3 loop reads CASSERGTRTDTQYF. CDR3 DNA: TGTGCCAGCAGTGAACGGGGGACCCGCACAGATACGCAGTATTTT.

This clonotype was observed a few times. The chain uses TRBV12-3 or TRBV12-4 and TRBJ2-5; possible D gene TRBD2, 5 bases. Deletions cut 5 bases from V and 7 bases from J, with 14 bases between. This CDR3 is built from 13 residues. CDR3 sequence: CASSNPPGGTQYF. The CDR3 DNA sequence: TGTGCCAGCAGTAACCCCCCCGGAGGGACCCAGTACTTC.

This chain connects TRBV6-4 to TRBJ2-1; 11 bases map to TRBD2. J gave up 10 bases and V 6 bases, and 8 bases lay outside the gene matches. The CDR3 extends over 14 amino acids. Germline CDR1 reads MRHNA; CDR2 reads SNTAGT. CDR3 amino acids: CASSAGTSGKEQFF. Written as DNA, the CDR3 is TGTGCCAGCAGCGCCGGGACTAGCGGTAAAGAGCAGTTCTTC.

The chain links TRBV2 to TRBJ2-5; 8 bases map to TRBD1. CDR1 and CDR2 (germline): SNHLY, FYNNEI. V gave up 7 bases and J gave up 7 bases; unmatched junction bases: 11. The CDR3 has 14 residues. This CDR3 reads CASNRDRSPGTQYF. The CDR3 DNA reads TGTGCCAGCAATCGGGACAGGTCTCCCGGGACCCAGTACTTC.

This sequence joins TRBV24-1 and TRBJ2-5, with D possibly matching TRBD2 (7 bases). Germline CDR1 KGHDR, CDR2 SFDVKD. V shed 2 bases and J shed 2 bases, with 17 bases lying between them. The length of the CDR3 is 17 residues. The CDR3 is CATSDSRGAATQETQYF. The CDR3 DNA sequence: TGTGCCACCAGTGATTCACGGGGGGCGGCTACTCAAGAGACCCAGTACTTC.